Described below is a single T cell receptor delta chain sequence and its context. Its antigen is currently unknown. Looked up from germline, CDR1 is TSWWSYY and CDR2 is QGS. The V gene lost 2 bases and the J gene lost 4 bases, with 23 bases spanning the gap. This CDR3 has 18 amino acids. These data belong to a study of Vδ1+ human thymocytes. Overall study results and limits: In the thymus, TRG and TRD repertoires looked highly polyclonal with Gaussian CDR3 lengths. The authors advised highly purified populations and single-cell validation.

Sequences come from RNA converted to cDNA by reverse transcription. CDR3 amplicons came from multiplex PCR with pooled V-gene forward and constant-region reverse primers. TCRdb re-processed the multiplex PCR reads via CATT. The sample lists about 27,000 delta-chain clones, about 31% occurring once. Thymocytes were sorted as CD3+ TCRVdelta1+ TCRVdelta2- after alphabeta T cell depletion. Specimen: Vdelta1+ gamma-delta thymocytes from the thymus. The sample's subset: FACS-sorted CD3+ TCRalphabeta- TCRVdelta1+ TCRVdelta2- thymocytes. This TCR was sampled from a boy under two years old who had congenital heart surgery. The chain couples TRDV1 to TRDJ1; D gene ambiguous. The CDR3 DNA reads TGTGCTCTTGGGGAAAAGGAAGCTACTAGGGCCGCAGTCGATAAACTCATCTTT. It encodes CALGEKEATRAAVDKLIF.